This T cell receptor beta chain derives from a study of regulatory T cells in long-lasting Graves disease. General study points: TRBV28, TRBJ1-2 and TRBJ2-5 were segments that persistent disease favored.

Indicated time point: newly diagnosed GD, antithyroid drugs for less than 3 months. PBMCs provided the RNA from which the TCR library was made. This clonotype has a count of ten or more. Antigen unknown. Construction of TCR beta libraries relied on iRepertoire HTBI primers and on Arm-PCR targeting CDR3 regions. As handled by the study authors: Across all samples, roughly 60 TRBV segments and 14 TRBJ segments were identified. TCRdb passed the multiplex PCR reads through MiXCR, listing each CDR3 protein once. These V and J calls rely on TCRdb rather than the paper's analysis. The table has about half a million distinct CDR3 sequences, 12% seen once; the top ten hold roughly 8.2%. The V end lost 5 bases, the J end lost 0 bases, and 14 bases lay between the germline ends. There are 15 residues in the CDR3. Germline loops: CDR1 SGHRS, CDR2 YFSETQ. This same sample was also part of a study on T cells in Graves' hyperthyroidism and ophthalmopathy. According to that study: Diagnosis rested on symptoms, serum thyroxine and TRAb, thyroid ultrasound, and orbital computed tomography.

This TCR was sampled from a woman aged 25 to 39 with Graves disease. The genes are TRBV5-1 and TRBJ1-1, with D unresolved. Sequencing used peripheral blood mononuclear cells (PBMCs), obtained at new diagnosis, from a patient treated with antithyroid drugs. CDR3 residues: CASSLTTRMNTEAFF. CDR3 sequence (DNA): TGCGCCAGCAGTCTTACGACAAGGATGAACACTGAAGCTTTCTTT.